A selection of T cell receptor beta chains follows, all from one sample in a study of blood T cell repertoires in COVID-19. Data came from immunoSEQ multiplex PCR; TCRdb stores just in-frame clones and leaves some out. The sample shows just over 60,000 clones, approximately 80% of them seen only once. Sequencing was performed on peripheral blood. These receptors were taken from a woman of 80 years or more with active or convalescent COVID-19. The CDR3 runs from the conserved cysteine through the conserved F or W. The D gene is left open where the match is weak. The size entry is marked missing in some rows and otherwise reads once, few, many or a size class.

abundance: few
v_gene: TRBV29-1
j_gene: TRBJ1-1
d_gene: TRBD1
CDR3nt: TGCAGCGCCAAGACAGGGGGAAACACTGAAGCTTTCTTT
CDR3aa: CSAKTGGNTEAFF

abundance: once
v_gene: TRBV3-1/TRBV3-2
j_gene: TRBJ2-1
d_gene: TRBD2
CDR3nt: TGTGCCAGCAGCCGCGGGGGAGGGTACAATGAGCAGTTCTTC
CDR3aa: CASSRGGGYNEQFF

abundance: -
v_gene: TRBV5-6
j_gene: TRBJ2-7
d_gene: -
CDR3nt: TGTGCCAGCAGCTCCGAAGGACGGCGGGTGTTC
CDR3aa: CASSSEGRRVF

abundance: -
v_gene: TRBV5-5
j_gene: TRBJ1-2
d_gene: TRBD1
CDR3nt: TGTGCCAGCAGCTTGTTGGGACAGGGGACCTATGGCTACACCTTC
CDR3aa: CASSLLGQGTYGYTF

abundance: -
v_gene: TRBV6-5
j_gene: TRBJ2-5
d_gene: TRBD1
CDR3nt: TGTGCCAGCAGTTCGTGGACAGGGAGGTTCCGCGAGACCCAGTACTTC
CDR3aa: CASSSWTGRFRETQYF

abundance: -
v_gene: TRBV19
j_gene: TRBJ2-1
d_gene: TRBD2
CDR3nt: TGTGCCAGTAACCCCGGGGGGGCTGTCTACAATGAGCAGTTCTTC
CDR3aa: CASNPGGAVYNEQFF

abundance: -
v_gene: TRBV5-1
j_gene: TRBJ1-1
d_gene: -
CDR3nt: TGCGCCAGCAGCCCCGGGTTCTCCCACGTGGGGAACACTGAAGCTTTCTTT
CDR3aa: CASSPGFSHVGNTEAFF

abundance: -
v_gene: TRBV5-8
j_gene: TRBJ1-3
d_gene: -
CDR3nt: TGTGCCAGCACCATAACCCGGGGGGTCTCTGGAAACACCATATATTTT
CDR3aa: CASTITRGVSGNTIYF

abundance: -
v_gene: TRBV11-3
j_gene: TRBJ2-7
d_gene: -
CDR3nt: TGTGCCAGCAGCTTACACATTGGAGAAGGCGAGCAGTACTTC
CDR3aa: CASSLHIGEGEQYF

abundance: -
v_gene: TRBV19
j_gene: TRBJ2-2
d_gene: -
CDR3nt: TGTGCCAGTAGTATATACAGCACCGGGGAGCTGTTTTTT
CDR3aa: CASSIYSTGELFF

abundance: -
v_gene: TRBV3-1/TRBV3-2
j_gene: TRBJ2-3
d_gene: TRBD2
CDR3nt: TGTGCCAGCAGCCAACAACTAGCGGGGGCCACAGATACGCAGTATTTT
CDR3aa: CASSQQLAGATDTQYF

abundance: -
v_gene: TRBV5-1
j_gene: TRBJ1-4
d_gene: TRBD1
CDR3nt: TGCGCCAGCAGCTTAGGGACAGATCTTCATGAAAAACTGTTTTTT
CDR3aa: CASSLGTDLHEKLFF

abundance: -
v_gene: TRBV7-3
j_gene: TRBJ2-2
d_gene: -
CDR3nt: TGTGCCAGCAGCCCAGGCCCTGCGAACACCGGGGAGCTGTTTTTT
CDR3aa: CASSPGPANTGELFF

abundance: -
v_gene: TRBV7-8
j_gene: TRBJ2-1
d_gene: TRBD1
CDR3nt: TGTGCCAGCAGCTTAACCGGGACAGCCTACAATGAGCAGTTCTTC
CDR3aa: CASSLTGTAYNEQFF

abundance: -
v_gene: TRBV6-5
j_gene: TRBJ1-1
d_gene: -
CDR3nt: TGTGCCAGCAGTTACTCACTAGGCAGGCGGAACACTGAAGCTTTCTTT
CDR3aa: CASSYSLGRRNTEAFF

abundance: -
v_gene: TRBV5-4
j_gene: TRBJ1-6
d_gene: TRBD1
CDR3nt: TGTGCCAGCAGATCGGGACAGGGGGTGAATTCACCCCTCCACTTT
CDR3aa: CASRSGQGVNSPLHF

abundance: -
v_gene: TRBV5-1
j_gene: TRBJ1-2
d_gene: TRBD1
CDR3nt: TGCGCCAGCAGCTTCGCCGGGACAGACTCATATATCGGCGGCTACACCTTC
CDR3aa: CASSFAGTDSYIGGYTF

abundance: -
v_gene: TRBV9
j_gene: TRBJ2-3
d_gene: TRBD2
CDR3nt: TGTGCCAGCAGCACAAGCGGGGGCGGTACCACAGATACGCAGTATTTT
CDR3aa: CASSTSGGGTTDTQYF

abundance: -
v_gene: TRBV9
j_gene: TRBJ1-2
d_gene: TRBD1
CDR3nt: TGTGCCAGCAGGGCTGCATTCAGGGGGCGGGATGGCTACACCTTC
CDR3aa: CASRAAFRGRDGYTF

abundance: -
v_gene: TRBV9
j_gene: TRBJ2-4
d_gene: -
CDR3nt: TGTGCCAGCAGCGTAGAGGCCCAGGGCAAAAACATTCAGTACTTC
CDR3aa: CASSVEAQGKNIQYF

abundance: -
v_gene: TRBV18
j_gene: TRBJ2-7
d_gene: TRBD1
CDR3nt: TGTGCCAGCTCACCACTTTCACAGGGGCCGGAGTACGAGCAGTACTTC
CDR3aa: CASSPLSQGPEYEQYF

abundance: -
v_gene: TRBV7-9
j_gene: TRBJ1-1
d_gene: -
CDR3nt: TGTGCCAGCAGCTTAAACGGTATAATGAACACTGAAGCTTTCTTT
CDR3aa: CASSLNGIMNTEAFF

abundance: -
v_gene: TRBV7-8
j_gene: TRBJ1-1
d_gene: -
CDR3nt: TGTGCCAGCAGCTTAGAAACACAGGGCCAGTTATGGGCTGAAGCTTTCTTT
CDR3aa: CASSLETQGQLWAEAFF

abundance: -
v_gene: TRBV9
j_gene: TRBJ2-2
d_gene: -
CDR3nt: TGTGCCAGCAGCGTATTAGTAGGCCCGGGTGGCGGGGAGCTGTTTTTT
CDR3aa: CASSVLVGPGGGELFF

abundance: -
v_gene: TRBV5-5
j_gene: TRBJ1-6
d_gene: TRBD1
CDR3nt: TGTGCCAGCAGCTTGTGGGGACAGAATTCACCCCTCCACTTT
CDR3aa: CASSLWGQNSPLHF

abundance: few
v_gene: TRBV30
j_gene: TRBJ1-2
d_gene: -
CDR3nt: TGTGCCTGTCCTGGAGCTGGGGGCCACTATGGCTACACCTTC
CDR3aa: CACPGAGGHYGYTF

abundance: -
v_gene: TRBV5-5
j_gene: TRBJ2-5
d_gene: -
CDR3nt: TGTGCCAGCAGCTTGAAGGGGCAAGGTACAGGCCAAGAGACCCAGTACTTC
CDR3aa: CASSLKGQGTGQETQYF

abundance: -
v_gene: TRBV9
j_gene: TRBJ2-2
d_gene: -
CDR3nt: TGTGCCAGCAGCACACGGGACAAGATAAACACCGGGGAGCTGTTTTTT
CDR3aa: CASSTRDKINTGELFF

abundance: -
v_gene: TRBV5-1
j_gene: TRBJ2-2
d_gene: -
CDR3nt: TGCGCCAGCAGCTTGTGGCAGACGAACACCGGGGAGCTGTTTTTT
CDR3aa: CASSLWQTNTGELFF

abundance: -
v_gene: TRBV12-2
j_gene: TRBJ2-7
d_gene: -
CDR3nt: TGTGCAAGTCGCTATCAATGGGGTGACAGCAGTACCTACGAGCAGTACTTC
CDR3aa: CASRYQWGDSSTYEQYF

abundance: -
v_gene: TRBV10-3
j_gene: TRBJ2-3
d_gene: TRBD2
CDR3nt: TGTGCCATCAGTGAGAATAGCGGGGGGAGCAAGGATACGCAGTATTTT
CDR3aa: CAISENSGGSKDTQYF

abundance: -
v_gene: TRBV2
j_gene: TRBJ1-2
d_gene: -
CDR3nt: TGTGCCAGCAGTGGGGGGGTAAGCTATGGCTACACCTTC
CDR3aa: CASSGGVSYGYTF

abundance: -
v_gene: TRBV20-1
j_gene: TRBJ1-1
d_gene: -
CDR3nt: TGCAGTGCTAGGGCACAGGGAGAAGCTTTCTTT
CDR3aa: CSARAQGEAFF

abundance: -
v_gene: TRBV14
j_gene: TRBJ2-5
d_gene: -
CDR3nt: TGTGCCAGCAGCCAAGAGAGAAGGGGTCAAGAGACCCAGTACTTC
CDR3aa: CASSQERRGQETQYF

abundance: -
v_gene: TRBV11-2
j_gene: TRBJ2-1
d_gene: -
CDR3nt: TGTGCCAGCAGCTTAGAGGGCCCCTACAATGAGCAGTTCTTC
CDR3aa: CASSLEGPYNEQFF